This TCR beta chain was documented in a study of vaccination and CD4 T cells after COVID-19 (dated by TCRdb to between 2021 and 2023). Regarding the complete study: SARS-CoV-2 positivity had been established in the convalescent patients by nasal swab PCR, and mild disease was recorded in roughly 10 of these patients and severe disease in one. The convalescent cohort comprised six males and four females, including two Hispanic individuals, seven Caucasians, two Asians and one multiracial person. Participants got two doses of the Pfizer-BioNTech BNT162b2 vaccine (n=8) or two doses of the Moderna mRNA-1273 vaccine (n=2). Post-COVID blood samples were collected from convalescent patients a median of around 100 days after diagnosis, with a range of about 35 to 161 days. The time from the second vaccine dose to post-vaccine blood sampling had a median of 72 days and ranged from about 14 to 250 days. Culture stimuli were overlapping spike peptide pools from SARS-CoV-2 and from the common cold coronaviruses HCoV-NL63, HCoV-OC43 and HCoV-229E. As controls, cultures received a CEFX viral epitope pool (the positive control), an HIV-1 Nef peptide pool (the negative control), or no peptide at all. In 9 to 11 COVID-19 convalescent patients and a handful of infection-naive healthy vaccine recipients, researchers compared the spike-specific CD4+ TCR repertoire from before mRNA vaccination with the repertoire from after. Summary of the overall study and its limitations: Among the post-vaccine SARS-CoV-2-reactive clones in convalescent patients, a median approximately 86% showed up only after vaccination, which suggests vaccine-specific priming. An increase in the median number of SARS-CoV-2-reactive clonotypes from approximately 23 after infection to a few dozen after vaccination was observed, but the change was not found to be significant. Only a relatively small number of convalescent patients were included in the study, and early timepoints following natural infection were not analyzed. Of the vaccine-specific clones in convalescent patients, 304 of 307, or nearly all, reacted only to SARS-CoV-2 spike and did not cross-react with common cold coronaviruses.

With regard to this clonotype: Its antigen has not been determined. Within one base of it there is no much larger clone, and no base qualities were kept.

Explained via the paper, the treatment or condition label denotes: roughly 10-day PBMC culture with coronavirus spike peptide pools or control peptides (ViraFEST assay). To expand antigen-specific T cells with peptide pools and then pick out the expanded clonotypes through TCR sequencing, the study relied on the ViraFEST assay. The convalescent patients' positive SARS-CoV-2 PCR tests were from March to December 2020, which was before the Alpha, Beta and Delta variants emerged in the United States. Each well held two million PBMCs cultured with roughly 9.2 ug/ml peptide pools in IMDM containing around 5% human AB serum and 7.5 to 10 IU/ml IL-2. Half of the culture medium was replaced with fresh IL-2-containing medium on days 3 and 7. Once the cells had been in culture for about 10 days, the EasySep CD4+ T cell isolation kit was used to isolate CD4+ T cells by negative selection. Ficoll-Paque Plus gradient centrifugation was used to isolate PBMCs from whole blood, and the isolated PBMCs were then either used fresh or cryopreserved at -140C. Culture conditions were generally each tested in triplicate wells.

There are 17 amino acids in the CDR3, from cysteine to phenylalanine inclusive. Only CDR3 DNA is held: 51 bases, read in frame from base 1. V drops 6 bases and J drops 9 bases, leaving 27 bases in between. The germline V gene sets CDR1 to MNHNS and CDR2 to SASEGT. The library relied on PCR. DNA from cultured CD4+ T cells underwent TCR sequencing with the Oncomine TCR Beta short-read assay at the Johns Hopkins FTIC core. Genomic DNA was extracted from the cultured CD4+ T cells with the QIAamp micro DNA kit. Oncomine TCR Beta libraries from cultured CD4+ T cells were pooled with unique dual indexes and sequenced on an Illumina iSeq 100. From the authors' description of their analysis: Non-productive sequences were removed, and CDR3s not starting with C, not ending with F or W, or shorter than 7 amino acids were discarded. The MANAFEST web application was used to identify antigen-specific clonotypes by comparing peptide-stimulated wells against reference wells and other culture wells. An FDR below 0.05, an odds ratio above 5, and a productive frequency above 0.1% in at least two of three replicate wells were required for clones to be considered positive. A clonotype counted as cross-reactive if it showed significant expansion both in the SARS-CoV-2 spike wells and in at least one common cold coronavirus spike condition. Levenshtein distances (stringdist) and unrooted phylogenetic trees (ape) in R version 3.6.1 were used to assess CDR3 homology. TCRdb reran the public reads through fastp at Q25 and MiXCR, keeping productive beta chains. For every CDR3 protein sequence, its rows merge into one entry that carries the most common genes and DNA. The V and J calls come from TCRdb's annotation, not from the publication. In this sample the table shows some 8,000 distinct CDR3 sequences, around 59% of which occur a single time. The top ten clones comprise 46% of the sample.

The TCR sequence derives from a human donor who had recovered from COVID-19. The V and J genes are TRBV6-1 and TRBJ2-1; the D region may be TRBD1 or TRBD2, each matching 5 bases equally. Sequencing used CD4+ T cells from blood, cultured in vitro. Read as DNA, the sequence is TGTGCCAGCAGAGCGCCGGGGTATTGGGGGAGACTTGGTGAGCAGTTCTTC. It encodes CASRAPGYWGRLGEQFF.